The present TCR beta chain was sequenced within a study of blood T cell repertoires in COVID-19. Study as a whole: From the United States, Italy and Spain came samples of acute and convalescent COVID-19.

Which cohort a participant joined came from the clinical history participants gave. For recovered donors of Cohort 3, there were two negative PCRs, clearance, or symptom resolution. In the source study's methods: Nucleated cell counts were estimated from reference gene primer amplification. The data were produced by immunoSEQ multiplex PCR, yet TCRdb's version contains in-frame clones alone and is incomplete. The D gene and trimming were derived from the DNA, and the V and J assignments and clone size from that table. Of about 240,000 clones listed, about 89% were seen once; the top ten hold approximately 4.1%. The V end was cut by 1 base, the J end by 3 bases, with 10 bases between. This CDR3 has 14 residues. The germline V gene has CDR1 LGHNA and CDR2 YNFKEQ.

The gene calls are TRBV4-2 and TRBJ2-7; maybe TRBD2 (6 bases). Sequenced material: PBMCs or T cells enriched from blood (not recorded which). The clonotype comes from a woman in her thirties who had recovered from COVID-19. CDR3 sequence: CASSQGNSGYEQYF. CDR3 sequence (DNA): TGTGCCAGCAGCCAAGGTAATAGCGGCTACGAGCAGTACTTC.